This TCR beta chain was observed in a study of graft-versus-host responses after intestinal transplantation. The CDR3 consists of 14 residues. Trimming removed 4 bases at V and 3 bases at J, with 12 bases between. In germline, CDR1 is ENHRY, CDR2 SYGVKD. To note about this clone: Its antigen is not known.

TCRdb keeps only in-frame clones here, not all; method: immunoSEQ multiplex PCR. This sample yields 65,000 to 90,000 clones, of which 85% to 95% are seen a single time; about 0.4% belongs to the top ten. This chain uses TRBV10-3 with TRBJ1-2, with D unclear. The sequencing here drew on unstimulated CD8+ T cells sorted from spleen or lymph node cells, taken before transplant. The TCR was taken from a human donor who was the organ donor for an intestinal transplant. The CDR3: CAISAVERHYGYTF. Here the CDR3 DNA reads TGTGCCATCAGTGCAGTGGAGCGGCACTATGGCTACACCTTC.